This T cell receptor beta chain came from a study of T cell changes during pregnancy in multiple sclerosis. Measured with immunoSEQ multiplex PCR; TCRdb has only the in-frame clones, and not every one. Of about 70,000 clones in the sample, 92% are singletons; the top ten hold almost 0.3%. The CDR3 contains 16 residues. Germline CDR1 and CDR2: MGHDK and SYGVNS. Trimming cost V 6 bases and J 5 bases, with 22 bases left between them. This clonotype was obtained from a female donor with multiple sclerosis, enrolled in a pregnancy study. J is TRBJ1-1 and V is TRBV25-1; a possible D gene is TRBD1 (6 bases). The sample in question was CD4+ T cells from peripheral blood mononuclear cells, obtained after pregnancy. The CDR3 DNA reads as TGTGCCAGCAGCTCCACCCTAGGGGGATGGTGGACTGAAGCTTTCTTT. This sequence encodes CASSSTLGGWWTEAFF.